The 24 T cell receptor beta chains presented below share a single source sample, sequenced in a study of OX40 agonist ivuxolimab in advanced cancers. Generated by immunoSEQ multiplex PCR, the TCRdb table keeps only in-frame clones and is missing some. The sample shows 20,000 or so clones, over 80% of them seen only once. Sequencing was performed on CD4+ or CD8+ T cells sorted from blood, taken in a trial of the OX40 agonist ivuxolimab. The receptors originated from an adult with an advanced solid tumor such as melanoma, head and neck, liver or kidney cancer.

This chain joins TRBV29-1 and TRBJ1-1; TRBD1 agrees at 7 bases. CDR3 size: 14 residues. From germline, CDR1 is SQVTM and CDR2 ANQGSEA. J was trimmed by 5 bases and V by 3 bases; bases with no gene match: 9. CDR3 in amino acids: CSVDAPPGGTEAFF. The CDR3, as DNA: TGCAGCGTTGATGCCCCCCCAGGGGGGACTGAAGCTTTCTTT.

This clone was seen only a few times. V is TRBV30 and J is TRBJ1-2; D ambiguous. V dropped 3 bases and J dropped 2 bases, with 7 bases sitting between them. The CDR3 consists of 12 residues. CDR1 and CDR2 (germline): GTSNPN, SVGIG (reference sequence). The CDR3 loop is CAWRELNYGYTF. In nucleotides, the CDR3 is TGTGCCTGGAGGGAGCTAAACTATGGCTACACCTTC.

By sample fraction, this clone is medium-sized. The V gene is TRBV5-6, the J gene TRBJ1-5; D not certain. This CDR3 is 15 amino acids long. Germline CDR1 SGHDT, CDR2 YYEEEE. With 0 bases removed from V and 0 bases from J, the gap between germline ends came to 7 bases. This CDR3 is CASSLGRDSNQPQHF. CDR3 in DNA: TGTGCCAGCAGCTTGGGACGGGATAGCAATCAGCCCCAGCATTTT.

The chain carries TRBV2 and TRBJ2-7, with D maybe TRBD2 (6 bases). V shed 10 bases and J shed 5 bases, with 15 bases lying between them. The CDR3 sequence is 12 residues long. The germline CDR1 and CDR2 sequences are SNHLY and FYNNEI. CDR3 protein: CATLGRRDEQYF. In nucleotides, the CDR3 is TGTGCCACCCTCGGAAGGAGGGACGAGCAGTACTTC.

V usage is TRBV19 and J usage is TRBJ2-1, with TRBD1 matching over 8 bases. The CDR3 has 13 residues. The V gene end was trimmed by 6 bases and the J gene end by 6 bases; junction bases not matched to a gene: 4. Germline CDR1 and CDR2: LNHDA and SQIVND (reference sequence). The CDR3 here is CASSARGLNEQFF. The DNA of the CDR3 is TGTGCCAGTAGCGCCAGGGGGCTCAATGAGCAGTTCTTC.

This clone was seen just once. J is TRBJ2-7 and V is TRBV2; D is uncertain. Trimming took off 8 bases at V and 5 bases at J, with 16 bases between the two ends. The CDR3 extends over 13 amino acids. Germline V gene sequence: CDR1 SNHLY, CDR2 FYNNEI. This CDR3 reads CASLEPQFDEQYF. DNA of the CDR3: TGTGCCAGCCTCGAACCGCAGTTCGACGAGCAGTACTTC. The whole variable domain, filled in from reference TRBV2 and TRBJ2-7, reads EPEVTQTPSHQVTQMGQEVILRCVPISNHLYFYWYRQILGQKVEFLVSFYNNEISEKSEIFDDQFSVERPDGSNFTLKIRSTKLEDSAMYFCASLEPQFDEQYFGPGTRLTVT.

The table lists this clone with a count of one. The rearrangement links TRBV6-1 to TRBJ1-2; D is undetermined. CDR3 length equals 13 residues. Trimming stripped 4 bases from V and 5 bases from J, with 11 bases between. Germline assignment: CDR1 MNHNS and CDR2 SASEGT. The CDR3 coding sequence is TGTGCCAGCAGTGGGGGATGGCAATATGGCTACACCTTC. Its protein is CASSGGWQYGYTF.

CDR3 in DNA: TGTGCCAGCGGAGCAGGGACGTACGAGCAGTACTTC. As protein: CASGAGTYEQYF. The chain uses TRBV27 and TRBJ2-7, with D perhaps being TRBD1 or TRBD2 (5 bases each). The CDR3 sequence is 12 residues long. Germline lookup yields CDR1 MNHEY and CDR2 SMNVEV (reference sequence). Trimming took off 8 bases at V and 4 bases at J, with 12 bases between the two ends.

This sequence joins TRBV30 and TRBJ2-2; 8 nucleotides align to TRBD2. The junction had 7 bases not matched to a gene; V was cut back by 8 bases and J by 2 bases. The CDR3 runs 14 residues. Germline CDR1 reads GTSNPN; CDR2 reads SVGIG (reference sequence). CDR3 coding DNA: TGTGCCACCCGACTAGCGCCCAACACCGGGGAGCTGTTTTTT. Amino acid sequence: CATRLAPNTGELFF.

The chain joins TRBV5-1 to TRBJ2-7, with 7 bases matching TRBD2. In germline, CDR1 is SGHRS, CDR2 YFSETQ. CDR3 size: 17 residues. The ends lost 0 bases at V and 2 bases at J; junction bases unmatched: 11. The DNA for the CDR3 is TGCGCCAGCAGCTTGGGGGGCGGGGGAGTTAGAACCTACGAGCAGTACTTC. Translation: CASSLGGGGVRTYEQYF.

This rearrangement joins TRBV29-1 to TRBJ2-1, with a tentative D call TRBD1 (7 bases). Per germline, CDR1 SQVTM and CDR2 ANQGSEA. Trimming took off 8 bases at V and 7 bases at J, with 18 bases between the two ends. CDR3 length equals 13 residues. The CDR3 bases are TGCAGCTCCGCCAGGGGGGCGGAGAATGAGCAGTTCTTC. As protein: CSSARGAENEQFF.

This clone was observed a single time. The J gene is TRBJ2-1, the V gene TRBV7-9; 7 nucleotides agree with TRBD2. CDR1 is SEHNR, CDR2 FQNEAQ, per germline (reference sequence). This CDR3 contains 16 residues. V was pared by 4 bases and J by 0 bases, with 6 bases of the junction left unmatched. In nucleotides, the CDR3 is TGTGCCAGCAGCTCCCCCCGGGAGGACTCCTACAATGAGCAGTTCTTC. Translated, it gives CASSSPREDSYNEQFF. The entire variable domain, with the rest obtained from reference TRBV7-9 and TRBJ2-1, is as follows: DTGVSQNPRHKITKRGQNVTFRCDPISEHNRLYWYRQTLGQGPEFLTYFQNEAQLEKSRLLSDRFSAERPKGSFSTLEIQRTEQGDSAMYLCASSSPREDSYNEQFFGPGTRLTVL.

The V gene is TRBV19, the J gene TRBJ1-3; possible D gene TRBD1, 6 bases. The germline CDR1 and CDR2 sequences are LNHDA and SQIVND (reference sequence). The CDR3 loop spans 16 amino acids. V was pared by 3 bases and J by 0 bases, with 12 bases between. The CDR3 DNA sequence: TGTGCCAGTAGTATGACAGGACCCGACTCTGGAAACACCATATATTTT. Its translation: CASSMTGPDSGNTIYF.

The J gene is TRBJ2-5, the V gene TRBV7-9; 11 bases match TRBD2. Germline CDR1 reads SEHNR; CDR2 reads FQNEAQ (reference sequence). There are 14 residues in the CDR3. With 5 bases clipped from V and 6 bases from J, the junction kept 5 bases outside the gene matches. The CDR3 DNA sequence: TGTGCCAGCAGCCCCCCTAGCGGGAGGAAGACCCAGTACTTC. Amino acid sequence: CASSPPSGRKTQYF.

The chain uses TRBV21-1 and TRBJ2-7; TRBD2, the D gene given by the table, was not confirmed from the DNA. TRBV21-1 corresponds to a pseudogene. CDR3 size: 17 residues. CDR3 coding DNA: TGTGCCAGCAGCAAACCCCAGTGCCGGGACTACTCCTACGAGCAGTACTTC. It is translated as CASSKPQCRDYSYEQYF.

This chain connects TRBV2 to TRBJ2-5; tentatively, D is TRBD2 (5 bases). The V and J ends lost 2 bases and 5 bases respectively, with 6 bases between them. The CDR3 is 12 amino acids. Germline V gene data show CDR1 as SNHLY and CDR2 as FYNNEI. CDR3 in amino acids: CASSERRETQYF. The CDR3 DNA is TGTGCCAGCAGTGAACGGAGGGAGACCCAGTACTTC.

The rearrangement joins TRBV6-5 to TRBJ1-3, with a weak D call TRBD1 (6 bases). V was trimmed by 0 bases and J by 1 base, leaving 7 bases between them. The CDR3 runs 15 residues. Germline CDR1 is MNHEY and CDR2 is SVGAGI. CDR3 in amino acids: CASSYSGGSGNTIYF. CDR3 DNA: TGTGCCAGCAGTTACTCAGGGGGATCTGGAAACACCATATATTTT.

V and J are TRBV16 and TRBJ2-7; 10 bases map to TRBD1. V gave up 4 bases and J gave up 3 bases; unmatched junction bases: 3. CDR1 KGHSY and CDR2 FQNENV come from the germline V gene. The CDR3 spans 14 residues. CDR3 coding DNA: TGTGCCAGCAGCCCTCGGACAGGGGGCTACGAGCAGTACTTC. Its protein product is CASSPRTGGYEQYF.

This rearrangement joins TRBV27 to TRBJ2-1; TRBD2 matches at 9 bases. CDR1 and CDR2 (germline): MNHEY, SMNVEV (reference sequence). The CDR3 has 15 residues. V was pared by 4 bases and J by 7 bases, with 8 bases of the junction left unmatched. The CDR3 region is CASSSLAGAPNEQFF. In nucleotides, the CDR3 is TGTGCCAGCAGTTCTTTAGCGGGAGCGCCTAATGAGCAGTTCTTC.

In nucleotides, the CDR3 is TGTGCCAGCAGCGCCGGACAGGGGACCACTGAAGCTTTCTTT. Translated, it gives CASSAGQGTTEAFF. The chain couples TRBV7-9 to TRBJ1-1; TRBD1 matches 9 bases. Germline assignment: CDR1 SEHNR and CDR2 FQNEAQ (reference sequence). Trimming removed 5 bases from V and 4 bases from J; junction bases left unmatched: 5. This CDR3 spans 14 amino acids. The whole variable domain, filled in from reference TRBV7-9 and TRBJ1-1, reads DTGVSQNPRHKITKRGQNVTFRCDPISEHNRLYWYRQTLGQGPEFLTYFQNEAQLEKSRLLSDRFSAERPKGSFSTLEIQRTEQGDSAMYLCASSAGQGTTEAFFGQGTRLTVV.

CDR3 nucleotide sequence: TGTGCCAGCAAGACATCCGGGACACTGAACACTGAAGCTTTCTTT. Amino acids: CASKTSGTLNTEAFF. This rearrangement joins TRBV27 to TRBJ1-1, with TRBD1 as a possible D gene (6 bases). The V gene lost 7 bases and the J gene lost 0 bases, with 15 bases spanning the gap. The CDR3 covers 15 residues. Germline V gene lookup returns CDR1 MNHEY and CDR2 SMNVEV (reference sequence).

The chain carries TRBV2 and TRBJ1-3, with a weak D call TRBD1 (5 bases). The CDR3 has 15 amino acids. The ends were cut back, 5 bases at V and 0 bases at J, with 11 bases in the middle. CDR1 is SNHLY and CDR2 is FYNNEI in the germline V gene. The CDR3 spells CASSPTAYSGNTIYF. For the CDR3, the DNA is TGTGCCAGCAGTCCGACAGCTTACTCTGGAAACACCATATATTTT. The full variable domain, in which reference TRBV2 and TRBJ1-3 provide the parts outside the CDR3, is EPEVTQTPSHQVTQMGQEVILRCVPISNHLYFYWYRQILGQKVEFLVSFYNNEISEKSEIFDDQFSVERPDGSNFTLKIRSTKLEDSAMYFCASSPTAYSGNTIYFGEGSWLTVV.

The rearrangement links TRBV7-2 to TRBJ2-2; the D gene is possibly TRBD1 (6 bases). V lost 3 bases and J 2 bases, leaving 10 bases between the germline ends. Germline loops: CDR1 SGHTA, CDR2 FQGNSA. The CDR3 length is 15 residues. CDR3 sequence: CASSFGQRNTGELFF. Here the CDR3 DNA reads TGTGCCAGCAGCTTCGGACAGCGAAACACCGGGGAGCTGTTTTTT.

The rearrangement joins TRBV25-1 to TRBJ2-5, with TRBD1 as a possible D gene (5 bases). The germline V gene has CDR1 MGHDK and CDR2 SYGVNS. There are 14 residues in the CDR3. V lost 4 bases and J lost 1, with 10 bases in between. In DNA, the CDR3 is TGTGCCAGCAGTGTCGACAGTTTCCAAGAGACCCAGTACTTC. Translation: CASSVDSFQETQYF. Full variable domain (remainder filled in from reference TRBV25-1 and TRBJ2-5): EADIYQTPRYLVIGTGKKITLECSQTMGHDKMYWYQQDPGMELHLIHYSYGVNSTEKGDLSSESTVSRIRTEHFPLTLESARPSHTSQYLCASSVDSFQETQYFGPGTRLLVL.